These 26 T cell receptor beta chains were sequenced from one sample in a study of blood T cell repertoires in COVID-19. Some clones are missing from TCRdb's copy, which holds only in-frame ones; the method was immunoSEQ multiplex PCR. The sample carries fewer than 400,000 clones, roughly 88% recorded once. The source material was peripheral blood. Receptors were obtained from a woman aged 25 to 39 with COVID-19, enrolled during active disease.

The chain carries TRBV5-1 and TRBJ1-4; D ambiguous. The V end was cut by 6 bases, the J end by 8 bases, with 11 bases between. The CDR3 contains 12 residues. Germline CDR1 reads SGHRS; CDR2 reads YFSETQ. The CDR3 region has the DNA TGCGCCAGCACCACTACGGGGGAAAAACTGTTTTTT. Translating it yields CASTTTGEKLFF.

J is TRBJ1-5 and V is TRBV10-3; 9 nucleotides match TRBD1. The V segment lost 3 bases and the J segment 4 bases; nucleotides outside the gene matches: 1. The CDR3 sequence is 14 residues long. In germline, CDR1 is ENHRY, CDR2 SYGVKD. The CDR3 here is CAISDGQGNQPQHF. Here the CDR3 DNA reads TGTGCCATCAGTGATGGACAGGGGAATCAGCCCCAGCATTTT.

This chain connects TRBV28 to TRBJ1-2; TRBD1 agrees at 10 bases. This CDR3 is 17 amino acids long. Germline V lookup: CDR1 MDHEN, CDR2 SYDVKM. Losses at the gene ends were 5 bases for V and 4 bases for J; bases not matched to a gene: 13. CDR3 in amino acids: CASSTSDRGLRSYGYTF. DNA for the CDR3: TGTGCCAGCAGTACGAGCGACAGGGGGCTAAGGTCCTATGGCTACACCTTC.

The chain has TRBV7-9 and TRBJ1-2; the D gene is possibly TRBD1 (6 bases). Germline assignment: CDR1 SEHNR and CDR2 FQNEAQ (reference sequence). Trimming took 2 bases from V and 12 from J, leaving 10 bases between them. The CDR3 loop spans 11 amino acids. CDR3 nucleotide sequence: TGTGCCAGCAGCTTAACAGGGACGGACACCTTC. It specifies CASSLTGTDTF.

In this sample, this clone turned up a few times. V is TRBV29-1 and J is TRBJ2-7; D might be TRBD1 (6 bases). Trimming pared 1 base from V and 6 bases from J, leaving 10 bases between. The CDR3 is 12 residues long. From germline, CDR1 is SQVTM and CDR2 ANQGSEA. The CDR3 region has the DNA TGCAGCGTTGAAGGGGCAGGGGCCGAGCAGTACTTC. It specifies CSVEGAGAEQYF.

This chain connects TRBV14 to TRBJ2-1, with D possibly being TRBD2 (6 bases). The germline CDR1 and CDR2 sequences are SGHDN and FVKESK. Trimming left V 4 bases short and J 14 bases short, with 18 bases between. The CDR3 runs to 13 residues. For the CDR3, the DNA is TGTGCCAGCAGCCTCCTTCCGGGGGTGAAGAAGTTCTTC. Translation: CASSLLPGVKKFF.

CDR3: CASSQTGPNYGYTF. CDR3 nucleotides: TGTGCCAGCAGCCAGACTGGCCCCAACTATGGCTACACCTTC. J is TRBJ1-2 and V is TRBV3-1 (or the pseudogene TRBV3-2), with unresolved D. CDR3 size: 14 residues. V was cut by 3 bases and J by 2 bases, with 10 bases left in between. CDR1 is LGHDT and CDR2 is YNNKEL in the germline V gene (reference sequence).

The rearrangement uses TRBV6-5 and TRBJ1-4, with a possible D match to TRBD1 (6 bases). Trimming took off 1 base at V and 6 bases at J, with 9 bases between the two ends. This CDR3 is 14 amino acids long. The germline V gene encodes CDR1 MNHEY and CDR2 SVGAGI. This CDR3 reads CASSYLGADEKLFF. In nucleotides, the CDR3 is TGTGCCAGCAGTTACTTGGGGGCGGATGAAAAACTGTTTTTT.

This chain links TRBV5-4 with TRBJ2-7, with 12 bases fitting TRBD2. V dropped 5 bases and J dropped 2; count of bases not matched to a gene: 8. Germline assignment: CDR1 SGHNT and CDR2 YYREEE (reference sequence). The CDR3 spans 16 residues. This CDR3 is CASSIGLAGSTYEQYF. CDR3 sequence (DNA): TGTGCCAGCAGTATAGGACTAGCGGGATCTACCTACGAGCAGTACTTC.

The chain has TRBV29-1 and TRBJ1-2; D call uncertain. Germline lookup yields CDR1 SQVTM and CDR2 ANQGSEA. This CDR3 comprises 13 residues. The germline V and J ends were trimmed by 7 bases and 4 bases, with 16 bases remaining between them. This CDR3 is CSASVDRLYGYTF. CDR3 coding DNA: TGCAGCGCTTCGGTTGATCGCCTCTATGGCTACACCTTC.

This sequence joins TRBV7-2 and TRBJ1-6; 8 bases agree with TRBD1. V trimming: 3 bases; J trimming: 1 base; junction bases outside the gene matches: 8. The length of the CDR3 is 18 residues. Germline V gives CDR1 SGHTA, CDR2 FQGNSA. For the CDR3, the DNA is TGTGCCAGCAGCTTCCCAGGGGGCGGCGGATCCTATAATTCACCCCTCCACTTT. Amino acid sequence: CASSFPGGGGSYNSPLHF.

CDR3 nucleotides: TGCAGTGCCGGACAGGGTGCGCAGTATTTT. It encodes CSAGQGAQYF. The V call is TRBV20-1, the J call TRBJ2-3, with 8 bases matching TRBD1. The CDR3 is made up of 10 amino acids. In germline, CDR1 is DFQATT, CDR2 SNEGSKA (reference sequence). The V segment lost 6 bases and the J segment 10 bases; nucleotides outside the gene matches: 3.

The chain has TRBV5-1 and TRBJ2-1; 7 bases agree with TRBD2. This CDR3 is built from 15 residues. Losses at the gene ends were 0 bases for V and 5 bases for J; bases not matched to a gene: 5. Per the germline V gene, CDR1 is SGHRS and CDR2 is YFSETQ. CDR3 in amino acids: CASSLVFTSDNEQFF. CDR3 in DNA: TGCGCCAGCAGCTTGGTATTTACTAGCGACAATGAGCAGTTCTTC. Using reference TRBV5-1 and TRBJ2-1 for the parts outside the CDR3, the full variable domain is KAGVTQTPRYLIKTRGQQVTLSCSPISGHRSVSWYQQTPGQGLQFLFEYFSETQRNKGNFPGRFSGRQFSNSRSEMNVSTLELGDSALYLCASSLVFTSDNEQFFGPGTRLTVL.

This chain's CDR3 is CASSTRQDVATEAFF. CDR3 in DNA: TGTGCCAGTAGTACACGACAGGATGTGGCCACTGAAGCTTTCTTT. The chain uses TRBV19 and TRBJ1-1; possibly TRBD1 for D (6 bases). The V gene lost 4 bases and the J gene lost 4 bases, with 16 bases spanning the gap. The CDR3 is made up of 15 amino acids. CDR1 is LNHDA, CDR2 SQIVND, per germline (reference sequence).

The chain links TRBV7-2 to TRBJ2-1, with unresolved D. Trimming left V 1 base short and J 4 bases short, with 11 bases between. The CDR3 has 15 amino acids. The V gene's germline CDR1 is SGHTA and CDR2 FQGNSA. The CDR3 region is CASSLDSQVYNEQFF. In DNA, the CDR3 is TGTGCCAGCAGCTTAGATTCCCAGGTATACAATGAGCAGTTCTTC.

In the case of this clone: This sample includes further DNA sequences coding for the same CDR3. The rearrangement links TRBV9 to TRBJ2-1; 9 nucleotides agree with TRBD2. The CDR3 consists of 15 residues. Germline V gene data show CDR1 as SGDLS and CDR2 as YYNGEE. After removal of 2 bases from V and 0 bases from J, the junction contained 0 bases not matched to a gene. In nucleotides, the CDR3 is TGTGCCAGCAGCGTTAGCGGGAGCTCCTACAATGAGCAGTTCTTC. Translation gives CASSVSGSSYNEQFF. The full variable domain, with the rest looked up from reference TRBV9 and TRBJ2-1, is DSGVTQTPKHLITATGQRVTLRCSPRSGDLSVYWYQQSLDQGLQFLIQYYNGEERAKGNILERFSAQQFPDLHSELNLSSLELGDSALYFCASSVSGSSYNEQFFGPGTRLTVL.

The chain recombines TRBV9 with TRBJ1-6; no clear D. The CDR3 length is 18 residues. Germline CDR1 reads SGDLS; CDR2 reads YYNGEE. Trimming removed 2 bases from V and 0 bases from J, with 15 bases in between. Written as DNA, the CDR3 is TGTGCCAGCAGCGTGTGTAGTGCGGGGAGCTCCTATAATTCACCCCTCCACTTT. Protein product: CASSVCSAGSSYNSPLHF. The entire variable domain, with the rest obtained from reference TRBV9 and TRBJ1-6, is as follows: DSGVTQTPKHLITATGQRVTLRCSPRSGDLSVYWYQQSLDQGLQFLIQYYNGEERAKGNILERFSAQQFPDLHSELNLSSLELGDSALYFCASSVCSAGSSYNSPLHFGNGTRLTVT.

This clone was seen a single time. This chain joins TRBV24-1 and TRBJ2-3; tentative D call: TRBD2 (6 bases). Germline CDR1 is KGHDR and CDR2 is SFDVKD. V lost 3 bases, J lost 0 bases, and 6 bases lay in between. The CDR3 sequence is 14 residues long. CDR3 DNA: TGTGCCACCAGTGATGGAGGGAGCACAGATACGCAGTATTTT. Its translation is CATSDGGSTDTQYF.

This chain uses TRBV19 with TRBJ2-1, with 7 positions matching TRBD2. The V gene's germline CDR1 is LNHDA and CDR2 SQIVND (reference sequence). There are 15 residues in the CDR3. J was trimmed by 0 bases and V by 2 bases; bases with no gene match: 1. CDR3 sequence (DNA): TGTGCCAGTAGTATAACTAGCGTCTCCTACAATGAGCAGTTCTTC. As protein: CASSITSVSYNEQFF. The full variable domain, rest sourced from reference TRBV19 and TRBJ2-1, is DGGITQSPKYLFRKEGQNVTLSCEQNLNHDAMYWYRQDPGQGLRLIYYSQIVNDFQKGDIAEGYSVSREKKESFPLTVTSAQKNPTAFYLCASSITSVSYNEQFFGPGTRLTVL.

V gene TRBV6-1 combines with J gene TRBJ2-3; 9 nucleotides line up with TRBD2. Germline V gene sequence: CDR1 MNHNS, CDR2 SASEGT. With V trimmed by 2 bases and J by 1 base, 7 bases remained unmatched. The CDR3 is 17 amino acids. Here the CDR3 reads CASSELAGSLGTDTQYF. CDR3 bases: TGTGCCAGCAGTGAACTAGCGGGGTCCCTAGGCACAGATACGCAGTATTTT.

This chain connects TRBV5-1 to TRBJ1-1; the D gene is possibly TRBD1 (6 bases). The CDR3 totals 14 residues. The V and J ends lost 6 bases and 2 bases respectively, with 14 bases between them. The V gene's germline CDR1 is SGHRS and CDR2 YFSETQ. The CDR3 spells CASTYRAGNTEAFF. The CDR3 region has the DNA TGCGCCAGCACCTACAGGGCAGGAAACACTGAAGCTTTCTTT.

V and J are TRBV5-1 and TRBJ2-1, with TRBD2 matching 8 bases. V shed 4 bases and J 9 bases; nucleotides not matched to a gene: 9. CDR1 and CDR2 from the germline V gene are SGHRS and YFSETQ. This CDR3 comprises 14 residues. CDR3 DNA sequence: TGCGCCAGCAGCCTAACGACTAGCGTAGGTGAGCAGTTCTTC. Its protein is CASSLTTSVGEQFF.

The chain combines TRBV6-4 with TRBJ2-3; the D gene is possibly TRBD2 (5 bases). Between the trimmed V and J ends, which lost 3 bases and 0 bases, there was a span of 10 bases. This CDR3 is built from 15 residues. CDR1 and CDR2 from the germline V gene are MRHNA and SNTAGT. In nucleotides, the CDR3 is TGTGCCAGCAGTGAGTTTGCGGGCAGCACAGATACGCAGTATTTT. It translates to CASSEFAGSTDTQYF.

The chain joins TRBV11-2 to TRBJ2-3; no clear D. This CDR3 is built from 14 residues. Per germline, CDR1 SGHAT and CDR2 FQNNGV. V was pared by 6 bases and J by 0 bases, with 10 bases between. The CDR3 spells CASRASTSTDTQYF. CDR3 nucleotides: TGTGCCAGCAGGGCTAGTACCAGCACAGATACGCAGTATTTT.

The genes are TRBV5-1 and TRBJ1-6; maybe TRBD1 (6 bases). The ends were cut back, 4 bases at V and 6 bases at J, with 20 bases in the middle. The CDR3 has 17 residues. The germline V gene encodes CDR1 SGHRS and CDR2 YFSETQ. CDR3 coding DNA: TGCGCCAGCAGCCGCACAGGGCCGGCCGGGACTAATTCACCCCTCCACTTT. Amino acids: CASSRTGPAGTNSPLHF. The whole variable domain, remainder taken from reference TRBV5-1 and TRBJ1-6, is KAGVTQTPRYLIKTRGQQVTLSCSPISGHRSVSWYQQTPGQGLQFLFEYFSETQRNKGNFPGRFSGRQFSNSRSEMNVSTLELGDSALYLCASSRTGPAGTNSPLHFGNGTRLTVT.

This clone was observed once. The CDR3 sequence: CASSPRGDRGNYGYTF. As DNA, the CDR3 is TGTGCCAGCAGCCCCAGGGGTGACAGGGGGAACTATGGCTACACCTTC. The chain couples TRBV7-8 to TRBJ1-2; 9 bases map to TRBD1. CDR3 length equals 16 residues. The J segment lost 2 bases and the V segment lost 5 bases, leaving 9 bases of the junction unmatched. Germline V gives CDR1 SGHVS, CDR2 FQNEAQ.